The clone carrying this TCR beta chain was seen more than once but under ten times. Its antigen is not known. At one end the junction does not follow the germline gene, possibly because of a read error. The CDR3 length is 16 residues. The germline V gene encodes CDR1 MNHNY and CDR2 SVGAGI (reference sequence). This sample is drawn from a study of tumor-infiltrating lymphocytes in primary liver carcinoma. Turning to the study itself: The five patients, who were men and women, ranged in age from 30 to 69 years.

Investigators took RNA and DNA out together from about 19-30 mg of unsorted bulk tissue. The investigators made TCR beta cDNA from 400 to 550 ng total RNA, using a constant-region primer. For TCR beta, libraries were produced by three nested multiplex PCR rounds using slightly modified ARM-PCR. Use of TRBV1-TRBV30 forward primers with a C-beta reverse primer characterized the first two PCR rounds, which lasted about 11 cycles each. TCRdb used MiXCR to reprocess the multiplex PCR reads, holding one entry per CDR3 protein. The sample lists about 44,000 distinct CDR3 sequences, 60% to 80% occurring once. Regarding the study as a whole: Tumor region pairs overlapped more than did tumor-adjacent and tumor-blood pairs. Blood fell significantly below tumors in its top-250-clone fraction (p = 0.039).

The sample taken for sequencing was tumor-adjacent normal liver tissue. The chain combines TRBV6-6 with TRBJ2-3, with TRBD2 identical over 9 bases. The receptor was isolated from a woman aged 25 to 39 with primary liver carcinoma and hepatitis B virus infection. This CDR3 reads CASSSWVAGDRDTQYF. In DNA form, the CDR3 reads TGTGCCAGTAGTTCCTGGGTAGCGGGAGACCGAGATACGCAGTATTTT.